The entry that follows covers one TCR beta chain sequence. Antigen specificity is unknown. Methods used by the authors: Because ImmunoSEQ provided only junction sequences with no quality scores, the filtering differed. Libraries were prepared by immunoSEQ multiplex PCR; TCRdb keeps only in-frame clonotypes and omits some of them. V and J calls and clone size follow that table, whereas D and trimming were derived from the DNA. Here the sample spans a few million clones, approximately 90% being singletons. The data were obtained in a study of shared clonotypes between healthy human individuals. General study findings and limits: Tissues were not sampled, only blood, and their repertoires likely differ.

The CDR3 covers 14 residues. The V and J ends lost 6 bases and 0 bases respectively, with 8 bases between them. Germline loops: CDR1 SNHLY, CDR2 FYNNEI. The rearrangement joins TRBV2 to TRBJ1-4, with D hard to call. What was sequenced was naive CD4+ T cells sorted from blood. Subset specified: CD45RA+ positively selected. This TCR was recovered from a man aged 18 to 29 in good health. CDR3 in amino acids: CASRVSATNEKLFF. CDR3 DNA: TGTGCCAGCAGGGTAAGTGCAACTAATGAAAAACTGTTTTTT.